This TCR beta chain was sequenced in a study of blood T cell repertoires in COVID-19 (dated by TCRdb to about 2020). Context from the whole study: Collaborator samples came from the United States, Italy and Spain and covered acute and convalescent phases of COVID-19. The prospective study material was composed of cDNA or gDNA derived from T cells, B-cell-depleted T cells, or PBMCs. Deeply sampled blood TCRbeta repertoires from subjects exposed to, actively infected with, or recovered from COVID-19 were included in the dataset. The repertoires were released in a freely available public database intended as a resource for research on the immune response to SARS-CoV-2. Samples were obtained from the ongoing ImmuneRACE study (first 160 participants) and from over 1,000 subjects provided by 6 global collaborators. The sample metadata nearly always contained a de-identified subject ID, COVID-19 status, age in years and sex. Where available, HLA class I and class II types were obtained from metadata supplied by the sample provider rather than from assay-based typing. Overall study results and their limits: The quantity of clinical and demographic metadata differed by source and by participant and was supplied without curation.

To note about this clone: The antigen this receptor binds is unknown. Base qualities are not recorded, but no much larger clone differs from it by a single base.

V gives up 1 base and J gives up 0 bases, and the segment between their germline ends measures 10 bases. CDR3 length: 15 amino acids, cysteine to phenylalanine. Left in the record is the CDR3 DNA by itself, 45 bases read in frame from the first base. CDR1 and CDR2, per the germline V gene, are MNHNS and SASEGT. One collaborating source in Seattle enrolled patients during active infection and followed them longitudinally through the course of disease. Each collaborating institution followed its own protocols to collect whole blood in K2EDTA tubes. Collaborator samples were shipped for TCRbeta analysis as frozen whole blood, isolated PBMCs, or DNA extracted from either sample type. TCRbeta CDR3 regions were amplified from genomic DNA by means of the immunoSEQ Assay, a bias-controlled multiplex PCR. The authors' pipeline ran thus. The number of nucleated cells in each sample was estimated by amplification of reference gene primers within the assay. To quantify the absolute abundance of each unique TCRbeta CDR3 rearrangement, sequence reads were collapsed and filtered. For each sample, productive Simpson clonality was calculated as the square root of Simpson's diversity index over productive rearrangements. TCRdb limited this immuneACCESS table to in-frame rearrangements with V and J called. A share of clones is missing; checked studies link under half to unresolved V genes, and the rest is unexplained. D and trimming were read from the DNA, whereas the V and J calls and clone size are those reported in that table. The sample records 310,000 or so clones, approximately 86% of which are singletons. Jointly, the top ten make up 9.5% to 10% of the sample.

The rearranged segments are TRBV6-1 and TRBJ2-7; the D region possibly corresponds to TRBD1 (6 bases align). The specimen was peripheral blood. This TCR derives from a man aged 25-45 years with COVID-19, enrolled during active disease. In nucleotide form, the sequence is TGTGCCAGCAGTGAAGAGGGGGTCAGCTCCTACGAGCAGTACTTC. Translated, this gives CASSEEGVSSYEQYF.